This T cell receptor (beta chain) was sequenced for a study of CD8 T cells in Susac syndrome. The CDR3 is 15 residues long. The V gene's germline CDR1 is MNHEY and CDR2 SMNVEV (reference sequence). The ends lost 5 bases at V and 0 bases at J; junction bases unmatched: 5. With random hexamers, 0.5 to 1 ug RNA was reverse transcribed. Using its own MiXCR run on the immunoSEQ multiplex PCR reads, TCRdb lists one record per CDR3 protein. This sample has around 110,000 distinct CDR3 sequences, with over 90% found just once. Sequenced material: CD8+ T cells from PBMCs. This clonotype was obtained from a human donor with Susac syndrome. V and J are TRBV27 and TRBJ1-2; 8 nucleotides align to TRBD1. Written as DNA, the CDR3 is TGTGCCAGCAGTCAGGACAGGGTGGCTAACTATGGCTACACCTTC. Translating gives CASSQDRVANYGYTF.